This T cell receptor (beta chain) appears in the sequencing data of a study of T cells after posttransplantation cyclophosphamide. Study-wide points: TRB overlap between skin or GI tissue T cells and blood was limited. Later blood repertoires were often dominated by clones from the donor CD8+ memory compartment.

The CDR3 extends over 14 amino acids. Germline V CDR1 and CDR2: SNHLY, FYNNEI. Trimming removed 4 bases from V and 0 bases from J, with 9 bases in between. Profiling relied on immunoSEQ multiplex PCR, and the TCRdb table lists in-frame clones only, not all of them. The table lists 25,000 or so clones, roughly 82% of them singletons. Points on this clone: Antigen specificity is unknown.

The receptor was isolated from an older woman with a blood cancer, CMV-positive, and with a related stem cell donor. V gene TRBV2 combines with J gene TRBJ1-1; D may be TRBD1 (5 bases). The sequenced sample was PBMCs. The CDR3, as DNA: TGTGCCAGCAGTGTTCAGGACATGAACACTGAAGCTTTCTTT. It specifies CASSVQDMNTEAFF.